Listed below are T cell receptor beta chains from one sample, sequenced in a study of human T cells and chemical hapten exposure. TCRdb re-analysed the RACE reads in MiXCR, keeping a single row per CDR3 protein. The profile shows around 300,000 distinct CDR3 sequences, around 5.5% of them singletons. The sequenced sample was whole blood, obtained in connection with sensitization to the hapten diphenylcyclopropenone (DPC). Receptors were obtained from a woman under 30 with alopecia areata. Some clones in this sample may be carry-over from other donors' samples. CDR3s include the opening cysteine and the closing phenylalanine or tryptophan. D genes are given only for firm matches. Only some rows state a clone size, as once, few, many or a class for expanded clones.

d_call,clone_size,j_call,v_call,cdr3_aa,cdr3_nt
.,few,TRBJ2-1,TRBV10-3,CAISESPNYNEQFF,TGTGCCATCAGTGAGTCTCCAAATTACAATGAGCAGTTCTTC
.,many,TRBJ1-2,TRBV6-6,CASRVRRGLLDGYTF,TGTGCCAGCAGAGTCAGAAGGGGTCTCCTCGATGGCTACACCTTC
TRBD1,many,TRBJ1-6,TRBV4-2,CASSQDPSGQEIYNSPLHF,TGTGCCAGCAGCCAAGATCCCTCGGGACAGGAGATCTATAATTCACCCCTCCACTTT
TRBD1,.,TRBJ1-2,TRBV4-3,CASSQGRTGGSGYTF,TGCGCCAGCAGCCAAGGACGGACAGGGGGCAGCGGCTACACCTTC
TRBD1,.,TRBJ2-3,TRBV25-1,CASSEYFGQGMTKADTQYF,TGTGCCAGCAGTGAATACTTTGGACAGGGCATGACCAAGGCAGATACGCAGTATTTT
.,many,TRBJ1-2,TRBV24-1,CATEGGASNGYTF,TGTGCCACCGAGGGGGGCGCGAGTAATGGCTACACCTTC
.,many,TRBJ1-2,TRBV7-2,CASSLFKRAGHYGYTF,TGTGCCAGCAGCTTATTTAAGAGAGCAGGGCACTATGGCTACACCTTC
.,many,TRBJ1-1,TRBV29-1,CSVARNTEAFF,TGCAGCGTTGCCAGGAACACTGAAGCTTTCTTT
.,many,TRBJ2-1,TRBV11-2,CASSMLGGSYNEQFF,TGTGCCAGCAGCATGCTAGGTGGCTCCTACAATGAGCAGTTCTTC
.,many,TRBJ2-3,TRBV6-6,CASGGLDFTDTQYF,TGTGCCAGCGGGGGTCTTGACTTCACAGATACGCAGTATTTT
.,many,TRBJ1-2,TRBV6-4,CASSDSSETAYGYTF,TGTGCCAGCAGTGACTCTTCAGAGACGGCGTATGGCTACACCTTC
.,.,TRBJ2-5,TRBV5-6,CASSLGPLSHQETQYF,TGTGCCAGCAGCTTGGGCCCACTGAGTCACCAAGAGACCCAGTACTTC